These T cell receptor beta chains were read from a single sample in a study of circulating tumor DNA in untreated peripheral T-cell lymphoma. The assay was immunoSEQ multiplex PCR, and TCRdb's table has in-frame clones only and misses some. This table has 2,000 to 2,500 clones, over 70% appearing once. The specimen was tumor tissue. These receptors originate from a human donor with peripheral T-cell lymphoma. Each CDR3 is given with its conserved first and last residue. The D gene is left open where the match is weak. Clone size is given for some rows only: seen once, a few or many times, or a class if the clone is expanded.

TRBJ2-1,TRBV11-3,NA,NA,CASNLGLTSSYNEQFF,TGTGCCAGCAATTTGGGACTCACAAGCTCCTACAATGAGCAGTTCTTC
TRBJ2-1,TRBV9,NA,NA,CASSAPGLTNNEQFF,TGTGCCAGCAGTGCACCGGGACTGACTAACAATGAGCAGTTCTTC
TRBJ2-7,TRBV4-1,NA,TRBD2,CASSQPKRGYEQYF,TGCGCCAGCAGCCAACCGAAGCGGGGCTACGAGCAGTACTTC
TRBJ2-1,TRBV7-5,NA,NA,CASSLIPRGFGQFF,TGTGCCAGCAGCTTAATACCGAGGGGGTTTGGGCAGTTCTTC
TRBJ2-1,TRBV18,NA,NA,CASSPPATAREQFF,TGTGCCAGCTCACCACCGGCGACAGCAAGGGAGCAGTTCTTC
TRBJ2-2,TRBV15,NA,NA,CATREKGWTGELFF,TGTGCCACCCGCGAGAAGGGCTGGACCGGGGAGCTGTTTTTT
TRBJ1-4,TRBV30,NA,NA,CAWDNEDEKLFF,TGTGCCTGGGACAACGAAGATGAAAAACTGTTTTTT
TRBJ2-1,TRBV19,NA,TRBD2,CASSMGLAGYNEQFF,TGTGCCAGTAGTATGGGACTAGCGGGATACAATGAGCAGTTCTTC
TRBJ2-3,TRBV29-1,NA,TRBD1,CSVATGDSTDTQYF,TGCAGCGTTGCGACAGGGGACAGCACAGATACGCAGTATTTT
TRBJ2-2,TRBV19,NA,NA,CASSTGLHNGELFF,TGTGCCAGTAGTACGGGACTTCACAACGGGGAGCTGTTTTTT
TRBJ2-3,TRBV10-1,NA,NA,CASSPGRSSTDTQYF,TGCGCCAGCAGTCCTGGCAGATCTAGCACAGATACGCAGTATTTT
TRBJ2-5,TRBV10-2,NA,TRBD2,CASSVAGVQETQYF,TGCGCCAGCAGTGTAGCGGGGGTCCAAGAGACCCAGTACTTC
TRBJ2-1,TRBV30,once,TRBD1,CAWRDRGITGVGEQFF,TGTGCCTGGAGGGACAGGGGTATAACGGGAGTAGGTGAGCAGTTCTTC
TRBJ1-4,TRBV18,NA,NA,CASSPAGWEKLFF,TGTGCCAGCTCACCAGCAGGGTGGGAAAAACTGTTTTTT
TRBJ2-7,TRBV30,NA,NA,CAWSAGSYEQYF,TGTGCCTGGAGTGCCGGCAGCTACGAGCAGTACTTC